This T cell receptor (beta chain) was documented in a study of graft-versus-host responses after intestinal transplantation (dated by TCRdb to the early 2020s). Background on the whole study: The transplants that recipients got were multivisceral, liver-intestinal, or isolated intestinal. The cohort enrolled approximately 24 intestinal transplant recipients, one of whom was a retransplant, and 3 patients without pretransplant specimens were excluded. A peak of at least 4% donor T cells among recipient peripheral blood mononuclear cells was the definition used for donor T cell macrochimerism. Instead of going to the commercial service, samples from a few later patients were sequenced in-house on an Illumina MiSeq and processed with MiXCR. All recipients received anti-thymocyte globulin induction followed by maintenance tacrolimus and steroids for about three years. Graft-versus-host and host-versus-graft alloreactive T cell clones were tracked in the graft, circulation and bone marrow after intestinal transplantation using bulk TCR-beta CDR3 sequencing. To identify alloreactive clones, pre-transplant mixed lymphocyte reaction products were sequenced and then compared with unstimulated pre-transplant donor and recipient T cells.

The count of this clone is one. Its binding antigen is unknown. Qualities for individual bases were not recorded, and no much larger clone is one base off. Sequences MNHNS (CDR1) and SASEGT (CDR2) are obtained from the germline V gene. V is shortened by 3 bases, J by 6 bases, and the region joining them spans 15 bases. The CDR3 covers 14 residues, taking in both the cysteine and the phenylalanine. The sequence is cut down to CDR3 DNA, 42 bases in frame from base 1. Read against the paper, the sample's time point label means: cells obtained before transplantation from donor or recipient. CD3+CD4+ and CD3+CD8+ populations were FACS-sorted from unstimulated pre-transplant donor and recipient cells taken from spleen or lymph nodes. Libraries came from the immunoSEQ multiplex PCR assay. For most patients, genomic DNA was isolated using the Qiagen DNeasy Blood and Tissue Kit and was shipped frozen to Adaptive Biotechnologies for TCR sequencing. For most patients, high-throughput TCR-beta CDR3 sequencing of genomic DNA was performed by Adaptive Biotechnologies. In the authors' own workflow: Adaptive's ImmunoSEQ software was the source of the TCR sequencing data for 15 to 20 patients, while a few other patients were processed with MiXCR and VDJtools. To correct CD4 versus CD8 sorting errors, any sequence found in both subsets at a frequency ratio below 5:1 was removed. CDR3 nucleotide sequences shared between donor and recipient were removed because the origin of such sequences could not be assigned. At least 2-fold expansion over unstimulated cells and a minimum CFSE-low frequency of 0.002% (template counts) or 0.001% (read counts) were required for clones to be classified as alloreactive. Clones detected in sequenced pre-transplant spleen, lymph node, or MLR CFSE-low populations of the donor or recipient were defined as mappable. The cumulative frequency of alloreactive clones was calculated as a percentage of all sequences, weighted by copy number. The table was pulled from immuneACCESS by TCRdb, which kept in-frame rearrangements only. Such tables lose some clones; where checked, under half of the loss comes from unresolved V genes, and the rest has no known cause. V and J calls and clone size come straight from that table; D and trimming were deduced from the DNA. Here the sample has roughly 100,000 clones; over 85% occur a single time. Clones ranked in the top ten supply less than 1.5% of the sample.

The investigation overall reported the following: GvH clones were detected in recipient bone marrow, and some of these GvH clones were observed earlier in ileal mucosa or blood, consistent with an intestinal mucosal origin. Patients with donor T cell macrochimerism had high GvH to HvG T cell clonal ratios in their allografts. The conclusions were limited by the relatively low number and heterogeneity of the intestinal transplant patients. Early after transplant, peak levels of circulating GvH clones were found to be associated with declines in HvG clones.

This receptor was taken from a human donor who received an intestinal transplant. In this chain, TRBV6-1 is recombined with TRBJ2-7; the D gene assignment is ambiguous. Sample: unstimulated CD8+ T cells sorted from spleen or lymph node cells, taken before intestinal transplant. The CDR3: CASSEAALLPEQYF. DNA sequence: TGTGCCAGCAGTGAGGCCGCGCTCCTCCCCGAGCAGTACTTC.